This T cell receptor beta chain was sequenced in a study of control samples from healthy donors and cancer patients. Produced via immunoSEQ multiplex PCR; TCRdb's table is partial and in-frame only. The sample consists of approximately 40,000 clones, 70% to 75% of them appearing once. The V gene's germline CDR1 is SGDLS and CDR2 YYNGEE. This CDR3 contains 16 residues. J lost 6 bases, V lost 4 bases, and 11 bases had no gene match. The V gene is TRBV9, the J gene TRBJ2-3, with 10 nucleotides matching TRBD1. The sample was formalin-fixed, paraffin-embedded tissue. The clonotype was recovered from a male donor with melanoma. The CDR3 DNA sequence: TGTGCCAGCAGCCCAAGACAGGGGGCCACCGGGGATACGCAGTATTTT. It translates to CASSPRQGATGDTQYF.